Sequencing of this T cell receptor (beta chain) was carried out in a study of patients and donors after allogeneic stem cell transplantation. TCRdb recomputed calls from the RT-PCR reads with MiXCR, one row per CDR3 protein. The table shows 400,000 to 500,000 distinct CDR3 sequences, with around 16% occurring only once. CDR1 and CDR2 (germline): SGHRS, YFSETQ. This CDR3 has 13 amino acids. This clonotype was detected many times. Its ends do not fully match the called genes, so a read error is possible. The sample taken for sequencing was blood, either unsorted or a sorted T cell fraction (not recorded which). This chain links TRBV5-1 with TRBJ1-1; the D is unclear. The receptor's source is a human donor who was either an allogeneic HSCT recipient or a stem cell or donor lymphocyte infusion donor (not recorded which). It is not recorded whose cells these are; they may come from a transplant donor. CDR3 in amino acids: CASSLEVNTEAFF. Here the CDR3 DNA reads TGTGCCAGCAGCTTAGAGGTGAACACTGAAGCTTTCTTT.